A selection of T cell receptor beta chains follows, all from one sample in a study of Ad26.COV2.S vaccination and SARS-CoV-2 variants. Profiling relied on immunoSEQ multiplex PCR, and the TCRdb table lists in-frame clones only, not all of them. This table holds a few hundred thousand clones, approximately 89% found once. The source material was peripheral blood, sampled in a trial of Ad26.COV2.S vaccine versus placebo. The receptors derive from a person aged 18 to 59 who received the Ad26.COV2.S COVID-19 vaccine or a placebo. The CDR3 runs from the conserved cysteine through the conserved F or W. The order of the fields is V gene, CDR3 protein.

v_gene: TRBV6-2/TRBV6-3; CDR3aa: CASSYSVTGGNQPQHF
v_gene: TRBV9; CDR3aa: CASSETQGVGEKLFF
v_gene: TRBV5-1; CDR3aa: CASSRGDSLATNEKLFF
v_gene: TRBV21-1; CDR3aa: CASSKGQPPGENIQYF
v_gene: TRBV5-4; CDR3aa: CASSPGTRGRGEQYF
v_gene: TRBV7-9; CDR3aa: CASSLRAGESTGELFF
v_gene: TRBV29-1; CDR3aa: CSVEGGGRVGQYF
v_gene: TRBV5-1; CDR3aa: CASSLGGGGTNGYTF
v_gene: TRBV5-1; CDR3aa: CASSAGTASGSTDTQYF
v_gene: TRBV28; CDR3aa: CASSPSGNNYGYTF
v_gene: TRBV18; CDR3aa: CASSPSGGSLYGYTF
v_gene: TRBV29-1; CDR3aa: CSVEDLSSGGADTQYF
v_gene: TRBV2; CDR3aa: CASIEGSHEQFF
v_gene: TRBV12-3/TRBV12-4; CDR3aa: CASRGAGNTIYF
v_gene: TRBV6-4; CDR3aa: CASSDPRGGAFF
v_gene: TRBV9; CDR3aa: CASSADSMNTEAFF
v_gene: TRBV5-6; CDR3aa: CASNRGSGIQYF
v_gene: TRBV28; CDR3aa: CASSLMRLAGPSSYNEQFF
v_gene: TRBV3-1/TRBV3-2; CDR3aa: CASSQEQTSGFQETQYF
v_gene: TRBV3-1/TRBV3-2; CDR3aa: CASSTTSGSTYNEQFF
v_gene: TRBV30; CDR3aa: CAWSLAGATDTQYF
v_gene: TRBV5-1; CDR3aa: CASSPGFEGNGYTF
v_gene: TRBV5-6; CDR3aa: CASSPSPNTEAFF
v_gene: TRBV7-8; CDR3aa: CASSPRTPYEQYF
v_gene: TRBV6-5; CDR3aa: CASRDSNYGYTF
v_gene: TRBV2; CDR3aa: CASSPRTDTYEQYF
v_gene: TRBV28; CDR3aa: CASSKSSSTDTQYF
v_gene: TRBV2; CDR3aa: CASSQQTDAREFF
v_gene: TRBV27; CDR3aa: CASSLYFGGLLAKNIQYF
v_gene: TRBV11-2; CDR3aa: CASSRGLAGLGEQFF
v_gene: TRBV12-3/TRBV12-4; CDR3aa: CASRPGRGEKLFF
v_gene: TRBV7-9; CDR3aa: CASSLASGQETQYF
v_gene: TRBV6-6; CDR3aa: CASSSGTAEYEQYF
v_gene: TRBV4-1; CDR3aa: CASSQEPGAANTGELFF
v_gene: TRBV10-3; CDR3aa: CAINPGQTYEQYF
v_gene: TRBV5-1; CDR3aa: CASSLTSGRGETQYF
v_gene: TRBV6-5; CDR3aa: CASKTGVREQYF
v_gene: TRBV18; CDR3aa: CASSPLPEAGEQFF
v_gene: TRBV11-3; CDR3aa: CASSPGQNYGYTF
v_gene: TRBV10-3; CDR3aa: CAIRAGTHTDTQYF
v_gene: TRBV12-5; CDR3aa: CASGLGMASGDGYGYTF
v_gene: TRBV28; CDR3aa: CASSLDYEQYF
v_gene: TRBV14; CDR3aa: CASSQIWGLAETQYF
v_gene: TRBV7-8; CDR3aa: CASSPRPGLDHTGELFF
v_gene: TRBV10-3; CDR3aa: CAISSSVANTGELFF
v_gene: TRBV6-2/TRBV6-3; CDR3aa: CASSYEPGEINYGYTF
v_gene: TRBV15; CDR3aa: CATSRETWEGEGVTDTQYF